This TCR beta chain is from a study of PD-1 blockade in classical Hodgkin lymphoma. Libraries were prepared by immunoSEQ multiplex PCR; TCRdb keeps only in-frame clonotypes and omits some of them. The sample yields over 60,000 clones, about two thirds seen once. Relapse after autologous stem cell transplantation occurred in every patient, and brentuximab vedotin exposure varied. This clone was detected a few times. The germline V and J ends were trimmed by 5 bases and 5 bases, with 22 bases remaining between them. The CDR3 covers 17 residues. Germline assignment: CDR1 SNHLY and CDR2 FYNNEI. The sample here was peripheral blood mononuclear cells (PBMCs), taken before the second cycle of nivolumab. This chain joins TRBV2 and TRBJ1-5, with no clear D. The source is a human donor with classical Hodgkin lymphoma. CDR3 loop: CASSLVELWASDQPQHF. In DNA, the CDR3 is TGTGCCAGCAGTCTCGTAGAATTGTGGGCCTCAGATCAGCCCCAGCATTTT.